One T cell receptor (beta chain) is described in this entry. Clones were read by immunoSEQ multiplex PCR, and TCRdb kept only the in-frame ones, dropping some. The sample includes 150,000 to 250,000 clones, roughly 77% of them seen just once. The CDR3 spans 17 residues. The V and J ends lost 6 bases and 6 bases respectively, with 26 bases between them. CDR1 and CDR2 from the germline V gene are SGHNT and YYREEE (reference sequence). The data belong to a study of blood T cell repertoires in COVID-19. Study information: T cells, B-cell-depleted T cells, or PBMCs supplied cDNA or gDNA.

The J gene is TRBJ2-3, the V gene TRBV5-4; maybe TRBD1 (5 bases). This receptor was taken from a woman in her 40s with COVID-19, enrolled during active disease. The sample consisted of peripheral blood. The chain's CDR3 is CASNPRGNARKGDTQYF. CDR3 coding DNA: TGTGCCAGCAACCCACGCGGTAACGCCCGCAAGGGGGATACGCAGTATTTT.